These 18 T cell receptor beta chains originate from one sample sequenced in a study of cytomegalovirus exposure and HLA in healthy donors. Both 60 Vbeta primers and 13 Jbeta primers went into the PCR. Method: immunoSEQ multiplex PCR; TCRdb's copy keeps in-frame clones and lacks some. The sample has some 130,000 clones, roughly 80% seen once. The sample was PBMCs. The origin of the receptors is a man in his forties in good health and CMV-seronegative.

This chain connects TRBV7-9 to TRBJ2-1, with a possible D match to TRBD2 (5 bases). CDR1 is SEHNR, CDR2 FQNEAQ, per germline (reference sequence). Trimming pared 5 bases from V and 5 bases from J, leaving 13 bases between. There are 14 residues in the CDR3. CDR3 nucleotide sequence: TGTGCCAGCAGCGTCAGCGGTGTCGACAATGAGCAGTTCTTC. Translation: CASSVSGVDNEQFF.

This rearrangement joins TRBV30 to TRBJ2-1; 7 nucleotides line up with TRBD2. There are 16 residues in the CDR3. Germline loops: CDR1 GTSNPN, CDR2 SVGIG (reference sequence). Unmatched junction bases numbered 5, after V lost 0 bases and J lost 0 bases. CDR3 sequence reads: CAWSVLGLLSYNEQFF. The CDR3 nucleotides are TGTGCCTGGAGTGTACTGGGACTACTCTCCTACAATGAGCAGTTCTTC.

The V and J genes are TRBV19 and TRBJ2-1; perhaps TRBD2 as D (5 bases). V shed 7 bases and J shed 4 bases, with 14 bases lying between them. Germline V lookup: CDR1 LNHDA, CDR2 SQIVND (reference sequence). The CDR3 has 14 residues. The CDR3, as DNA: TGTGCCAGTAAAAATACTCCGGGATACAATGAGCAGTTCTTC. Translation gives CASKNTPGYNEQFF.

This clone was seen a handful of times. V is TRBV18 and J is TRBJ2-5, with 7 bases lining up with TRBD2. From germline, CDR1 is KGHSH and CDR2 LQKENI. The trim removed 0 bases at V and 7 bases at J, leaving 8 bases unmatched. The CDR3 is 15 residues long. The chain's CDR3 is CASSPPSGSRRTQYF. The CDR3 coding sequence is TGTGCCAGCTCACCACCTAGCGGGTCTCGGCGGACCCAGTACTTC.

This clone turned up a few times. The rearrangement joins TRBV5-1 to TRBJ1-1; possible D gene TRBD1, 5 bases. The CDR3 has 15 residues. Trimming shortened V by 4 bases and J by 0 bases, and 13 bases separated the two germline ends. Germline assignment: CDR1 SGHRS and CDR2 YFSETQ. The CDR3 nucleotides read TGCGCCAGCAGCGTTACAGGCCTAATGAACACTGAAGCTTTCTTT. As protein: CASSVTGLMNTEAFF.

This clone was observed a few times. The chain couples TRBV30 to TRBJ2-5, with 11 positions matching TRBD2. V shed 0 bases, J shed 4 bases, and the junction held 4 bases outside the gene matches. In germline, CDR1 is GTSNPN, CDR2 SVGIG (reference sequence). The CDR3 is 15 residues long. The CDR3 spells CAWSVSGRARETQYF. CDR3 DNA: TGTGCCTGGAGTGTTAGCGGGAGGGCCCGAGAGACCCAGTACTTC.

The chain is built from TRBV9 and TRBJ2-7; weak D call: TRBD2 (7 bases). V gave up 0 bases and J gave up 2 bases, with 12 bases separating them. Germline V gives CDR1 SGDLS, CDR2 YYNGEE. This CDR3 has 15 amino acids. CDR3 sequence (DNA): TGTGCCAGCAGCGTAGAACAAGGGGGGGCCTACGAGCAGTACTTC. This translates into CASSVEQGGAYEQYF.

This chain links TRBV25-1 with TRBJ2-7, with 8 positions matching TRBD2. The CDR3 runs 15 residues. Germline V CDR1 and CDR2: MGHDK, SYGVNS. V was pared by 3 bases and J by 2 bases, with 6 bases of the junction left unmatched. The CDR3 region has the DNA TGTGCCAGCAGTGACGGCGGGAGGAAACCCTACGAGCAGTACTTC. This sequence encodes CASSDGGRKPYEQYF.

The chain employs TRBV10-1 and TRBJ2-1; 8 bases fit TRBD2. V gave up 2 bases and J gave up 7 bases; unmatched junction bases: 7. The CDR3 covers 15 residues. The germline V gene has CDR1 WNHNN and CDR2 SYGVQD (reference sequence). The CDR3 sequence: CASSEVAGTWNEQFF. CDR3 bases: TGCGCCAGCAGTGAGGTAGCGGGAACCTGGAATGAGCAGTTCTTC.

The chain combines TRBV28 with TRBJ2-2; D is possibly TRBD1 (7 bases). Germline V CDR1 and CDR2: MDHEN, SYDVKM. V dropped 2 bases and J dropped 7 bases, with 11 bases sitting between them. The CDR3 totals 14 residues. The CDR3 reads CASSLPQGGGELFF. The DNA for the CDR3 is TGTGCCAGCAGTTTACCCCAGGGGGGCGGGGAGCTGTTTTTT.

V usage is TRBV20-1 and J usage is TRBJ1-2; D not certain. This CDR3 is built from 11 residues. Germline lookup yields CDR1 DFQATT and CDR2 SNEGSKA (reference sequence). Deletions cut 3 bases from V and 6 bases from J, with 8 bases between. CDR3 DNA: TGCAGTGCTAGGACGGGTAATGGCTACACCTTC. Its protein is CSARTGNGYTF.

The rearrangement uses TRBV27 and TRBJ1-1, with D possibly TRBD1 on 6 matching bases. This CDR3 is 13 amino acids long. The germline CDR1 and CDR2 sequences are MNHEY and SMNVEV (reference sequence). V was shortened by 6 bases and J by 6 bases, with 14 bases between the two germline ends. The CDR3 region is CASSIWGGSEAFF. DNA for the CDR3: TGTGCCAGCAGCATCTGGGGGGGCTCTGAAGCTTTCTTT.

V and J are TRBV2 and TRBJ2-5; the D gene is possibly TRBD1 (7 bases). TRBJ2-7 explains the end of the DNA better; the J call may be wrong. Per the germline V gene, CDR1 is SNHLY and CDR2 is FYNNEI. The CDR3 extends over 13 amino acids. This chain's CDR3 is CASSVPGGNEQYF. In DNA, the CDR3 is TGTGCCAGCAGTGTTCCAGGGGGGAACGAGCAGTACTTC.

The CDR3 DNA reads TGTGCCAGCAGCCATGGAGTGAACACTGAAGCTTTCTTT. The encoded protein is CASSHGVNTEAFF. This sequence joins TRBV14 and TRBJ1-1, with unresolved D. This CDR3 has 13 amino acids. Germline CDR1 is SGHDN and CDR2 is FVKESK. Trimming took off 3 bases at V and 0 bases at J, with 5 bases between the two ends.

The chain couples TRBV28 to TRBJ1-5, with 9 bases that match TRBD1. After removal of 2 bases from V and 4 bases from J, the junction contained 0 bases not matched to a gene. Germline CDR1 and CDR2: MDHEN and SYDVKM. There are 14 residues in the CDR3. DNA of the CDR3: TGTGCCAGCAGTTTAGGACAGGGGAATCAGCCCCAGCATTTT. Its protein is CASSLGQGNQPQHF.

This clone has only a few counts. This rearrangement joins TRBV10-2 to TRBJ1-5, with D tentatively TRBD1 (5 bases). The CDR3 consists of 14 residues. Trimming took 2 bases from V and 8 from J, leaving 13 bases between them. CDR1 and CDR2 (germline): WSHSY, SAAADI. The CDR3 loop reads CASSEATAGEPQHF. CDR3 sequence (DNA): TGCGCCAGCAGTGAGGCGACAGCGGGGGAGCCCCAGCATTTT.

The chain joins TRBV7-2 to TRBJ2-2, with a weak D call TRBD2 (6 bases). Germline V gene data show CDR1 as SGHTA and CDR2 as FQGNSA. V was clipped by 5 bases and J by 0 bases, with 13 bases between them. CDR3 length equals 16 residues. CDR3 nucleotide sequence: TGTGCCAGCAGCCTGGGGGGTCGGTCGAACACCGGGGAGCTGTTTTTT. Protein: CASSLGGRSNTGELFF.

The J gene is TRBJ2-5, the V gene TRBV5-4; D possibly corresponds to TRBD2 (6 bases). The CDR3 contains 18 residues. The ends were cut back, 0 bases at V and 0 bases at J, with 18 bases in the middle. Germline CDR1 and CDR2: SGHNT and YYREEE (reference sequence). CDR3 protein: CASSLGPLSGLYQETQYF. CDR3 coding DNA: TGTGCCAGCAGCTTGGGGCCGCTGAGCGGGCTGTACCAAGAGACCCAGTACTTC.